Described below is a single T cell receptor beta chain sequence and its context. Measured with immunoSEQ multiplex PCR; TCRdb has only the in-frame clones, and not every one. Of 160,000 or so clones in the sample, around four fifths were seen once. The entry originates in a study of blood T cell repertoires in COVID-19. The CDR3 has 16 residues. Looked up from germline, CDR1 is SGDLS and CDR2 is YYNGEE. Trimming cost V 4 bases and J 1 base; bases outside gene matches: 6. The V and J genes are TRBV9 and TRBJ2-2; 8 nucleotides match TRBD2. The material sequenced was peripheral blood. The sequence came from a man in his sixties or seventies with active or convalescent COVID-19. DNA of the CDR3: TGTGCCAGCAGCCCAATAGCGGGAATGAACACCGGGGAGCTGTTTTTT. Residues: CASSPIAGMNTGELFF. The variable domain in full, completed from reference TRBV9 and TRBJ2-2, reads DSGVTQTPKHLITATGQRVTLRCSPRSGDLSVYWYQQSLDQGLQFLIQYYNGEERAKGNILERFSAQQFPDLHSELNLSSLELGDSALYFCASSPIAGMNTGELFFGEGSRLTVL.